This TCR beta chain stems from a study of beta chain features in type 1 diabetes. Whole-study context: All samples yielded around 98 million examined sorted cells. Broader study findings: The study found moderately but significantly shorter TCRB CDR3s in all four CD4+ subsets of Type 1 diabetes patients.

This clone has more than one count but fewer than ten. The target antigen is unknown. Of the isolated RNA, all was reverse transcribed, and so the sequenced material was expressed TCRB transcripts. Profiling relied on immunoSEQ multiplex PCR, and the TCRdb table lists in-frame clones only, not all of them. This sample has over 200,000 clones, with roughly a tenth found just once. CDR1 is SGHTA, CDR2 FQGNSA, per germline. V was clipped by 4 bases and J by 4 bases, with 16 bases between them. The CDR3 sequence is 15 residues long. Sample: naive CD4+ T cells from blood. The source of this sequence is a man between 25 and 39 years old with type 1 diabetes. J is TRBJ1-2 and V is TRBV7-2; the D is unclear. DNA of the CDR3: TGTGCCAGCAGCTCCATGGTAGCCGCACTCTATGGCTACACCTTC. As protein: CASSSMVAALYGYTF.